A single sample is the source of the 16 T cell receptor beta chains below, sequenced in a study of CD8 T cells in Susac syndrome. When the RNA was reverse transcribed, random hexamers were used with an input of roughly 0.45 to 1 ug. One entry per CDR3 protein results from TCRdb running MiXCR on the immunoSEQ multiplex PCR reads. The sample has under 200,000 distinct CDR3 sequences, around 95% seen once; the top ten hold 0.098%. The specimen sequenced was CD4+ T cells from PBMCs. Receptors were obtained from a human donor with Susac syndrome.

The chain employs TRBV27 and TRBJ1-2, with D hard to call. CDR1 MNHEY and CDR2 SMNVEV come from the germline V gene (reference sequence). This CDR3 has 13 residues. The germline V and J ends were trimmed by 5 bases and 6 bases, with 13 bases remaining between them. The CDR3 region is CASSLYDTHGYTF. Here the CDR3 DNA reads TGTGCCAGCAGTCTCTATGACACGCATGGCTACACCTTC.

V usage is TRBV20-1 and J usage is TRBJ2-3; no definite D call. CDR3 length equals 11 residues. V lost 3 bases to trimming and J lost 4 bases, with 5 bases between them. In germline, CDR1 is DFQATT, CDR2 SNEGSKA (reference sequence). The CDR3 spells CSARIPDTQYF. CDR3 coding DNA: TGCAGTGCTAGGATCCCAGATACGCAGTATTTT.

V gene TRBV30 combines with J gene TRBJ1-2, with D hard to call. Germline CDR1 GTSNPN, CDR2 SVGIG (reference sequence). This CDR3 comprises 12 residues. Trimming shortened V by 4 bases and J by 4 bases, and 10 bases separated the two germline ends. The CDR3 is CAWTRSSYGYTF. The CDR3 region has the DNA TGTGCCTGGACTCGAAGTTCCTATGGCTACACCTTC.

V and J are TRBV2 and TRBJ1-2; no definite D call. This CDR3 spans 12 amino acids. V lost 5 bases, J lost 3 bases, and 7 bases lay in between. Germline CDR1 is SNHLY and CDR2 is FYNNEI. The CDR3 DNA is TGTGCCAGCAGTTTCTCAGACTATGGCTACACCTTC. Protein: CASSFSDYGYTF.

V is TRBV30 and J is TRBJ1-3; D is undetermined. Trimming removed 0 bases at V and 1 base at J, with 10 bases between. The CDR3 is 15 residues long. Germline CDR1 is GTSNPN and CDR2 is SVGIG (reference sequence). This CDR3 is CAWSVGIASGNTIYF. DNA of the CDR3: TGTGCCTGGAGTGTGGGGATAGCGTCTGGAAACACCATATATTTT. Looking up the rest from reference TRBV30 and TRBJ1-3 gives the full variable domain: SQTIHQWPATLVQPVGSPLSLECTVEGTSNPNLYWYRQAAGRGLQLLFYSVGIGQISSEVPQNLSASRPQDRQFILSSKKLLLSDSGFYLCAWSVGIASGNTIYFGEGSWLTVV.

The J gene is TRBJ1-5, the V gene TRBV24-1; D is perhaps TRBD1 (5 bases). Trimming removed 4 bases at V and 6 bases at J, with 9 bases between. The CDR3 runs 13 residues. The germline gives CDR1 KGHDR, CDR2 SFDVKD. For the CDR3, the DNA is TGTGCCACCAGTGACAGGGTCGGTCAGCCCCAGCATTTT. The encoded protein is CATSDRVGQPQHF.

This clonotype was recorded once. The chain carries TRBV5-1 and TRBJ2-7; D gene ambiguous. The CDR3 is made up of 14 amino acids. V shed 5 bases and J shed 6 bases, with 18 bases lying between them. Per the germline V gene, CDR1 is SGHRS and CDR2 is YFSETQ. The CDR3: CASSFPDERFEQYF. The CDR3 coding sequence is TGCGCCAGCAGTTTCCCCGACGAACGCTTCGAGCAGTACTTC.

V usage is TRBV4-3 and J usage is TRBJ2-2, with 8 bases identical to TRBD1. The V and J ends lost 5 bases and 7 bases, in that order; junction bases with no gene match: 3. Germline CDR1 and CDR2: LGHNA and YSLEER. The CDR3 totals 13 residues. The chain's CDR3 is CASSATGVGELFF. The DNA for the CDR3 is TGCGCCAGCAGCGCGACAGGGGTCGGGGAGCTGTTTTTT.

The V and J genes are TRBV7-8 and TRBJ2-7; 8 nucleotides agree with TRBD2. The CDR3 has 15 amino acids. Trimming removed 4 bases from V and 2 bases from J; junction bases left unmatched: 7. In germline, CDR1 is SGHVS, CDR2 FQNEAQ. The CDR3 spells CASSSGGVGTYEQYF. CDR3 DNA: TGTGCCAGCAGCTCCGGGGGGGTAGGGACCTACGAGCAGTACTTC.

This clonotype has a single count. The chain is built from TRBV12-3 or TRBV12-4 and TRBJ2-3; 12 nucleotides match TRBD2. CDR3 length equals 16 residues. V was pared by 8 bases and J by 5 bases, with 11 bases of the junction left unmatched. The CDR3 DNA is TGTGCCAGCGGGTCTAGCGGGGGGGCTTGGGTAGATACGCAGTATTTT. Translated: CASGSSGGAWVDTQYF.

The chain couples TRBV2 to TRBJ2-3, with 10 positions matching TRBD1. This CDR3 is 15 amino acids long. CDR1 and CDR2 (germline): SNHLY, FYNNEI. V shed 8 bases and J 4 bases; nucleotides not matched to a gene: 9. The CDR3 is CASFRDRGVPDTQYF. Here the CDR3 DNA reads TGTGCCAGCTTCCGGGACAGGGGTGTACCAGATACGCAGTATTTT.

The chain joins TRBV7-2 to TRBJ2-7; D not resolved. The CDR3 loop spans 12 amino acids. Trimming pared 5 bases from V and 4 bases from J, leaving 9 bases between. Germline values: CDR1 SGHTA, CDR2 FQGNSA. CDR3 in amino acids: CASSPKLYEQYF. DNA for the CDR3: TGTGCCAGCAGCCCAAAGCTATACGAGCAGTACTTC.

The genes are TRBV29-1 and TRBJ2-2, with a weak D call TRBD2 (5 bases). Germline values: CDR1 SQVTM, CDR2 ANQGSEA. V was pared by 4 bases and J by 7 bases, with 13 bases between. This CDR3 is built from 13 residues. The CDR3 region has the DNA TGCAGCGTTGGGCTAGCTTGGGGCGGGGAGCTGTTTTTT. Its translation: CSVGLAWGGELFF.

V is TRBV4-2 and J is TRBJ2-3; TRBD1 aligns across 8 bases. From germline, CDR1 is LGHNA and CDR2 YNFKEQ. V lost 2 bases, J lost 6 bases, and 10 bases stayed unmatched. This CDR3 spans 16 amino acids. The CDR3 DNA reads TGTGCCAGCAGCCAATTGATGGCAGGGGGCCCCGATACGCAGTATTTT. Translated, it gives CASSQLMAGGPDTQYF.

This clonotype was detected once. The V and J genes are TRBV3-1 and TRBJ2-1; 8 bases are shared with TRBD2. Germline loops: CDR1 LGHDT, CDR2 YNNKEL (reference sequence). V shed 2 bases, J shed 6 bases, and the junction held 9 bases outside the gene matches. The CDR3 is 16 residues long. The CDR3: CASSQSLGGAGNEQFF. For the CDR3, the DNA is TGTGCCAGCAGCCAATCTCTCGGGGGGGCGGGCAATGAGCAGTTCTTC.

The genes are TRBV25-1 and TRBJ1-1; D remains ambiguous. Germline-derived CDR1 and CDR2 are MGHDK and SYGVNS. The CDR3 extends over 13 amino acids. Trimming shortened V by 3 bases and J by 8 bases, and 13 bases separated the two germline ends. CDR3 in amino acids: CASSDPVMWEAFF. As DNA, the CDR3 is TGTGCCAGCAGTGATCCTGTCATGTGGGAAGCTTTCTTT. Based on the CDR3 plus reference TRBV25-1 and TRBJ1-1, the full variable domain is EADIYQTPRYLVIGTGKKITLECSQTMGHDKMYWYQQDPGMELHLIHYSYGVNSTEKGDLSSESTVSRIRTEHFPLTLESARPSHTSQYLCASSDPVMWEAFFGQGTRLTVV.